The clone carrying this T cell receptor beta chain was seen a single time. Its matching antigen is unknown. The data derive from a study of cytomegalovirus exposure and HLA in healthy donors. Overall study findings and caveats: A later look showed TCR association rates differing by HLA locus, highest for DRB1 and lowest for HLA-C. A previous analysis found most TCR beta V segments productive roughly 90% or roughly 30% of the time. Accurate prediction of HLA-A and HLA-B alleles (for most subjects) was reportedly achieved from TCR beta sequences. In vitro experiments confirmed that a few CMV-associated chains were specific for CMV antigens.

From germline, CDR1 is SGHRS and CDR2 YFSETQ. The V end was cut by 2 bases, the J end by 0 bases, with 10 bases between. The CDR3 extends over 15 amino acids. Primers included in the PCR were 60 Vbeta and 13 Jbeta primers. Some clones are missing from TCRdb's copy, which holds only in-frame ones; the method was immunoSEQ multiplex PCR. The table lists approximately 130,000 clones, around 80% of them singletons. The chain has TRBV5-1 and TRBJ2-3; D is ambiguous. The specimen sequenced was PBMCs. The TCR was taken from a woman in her 50s in good health and CMV-seronegative. CDR3 sequence reads: CASSLSGFSTDTQYF. The DNA of the CDR3 is TGCGCCAGCAGCTTATCCGGTTTTAGCACAGATACGCAGTATTTT.